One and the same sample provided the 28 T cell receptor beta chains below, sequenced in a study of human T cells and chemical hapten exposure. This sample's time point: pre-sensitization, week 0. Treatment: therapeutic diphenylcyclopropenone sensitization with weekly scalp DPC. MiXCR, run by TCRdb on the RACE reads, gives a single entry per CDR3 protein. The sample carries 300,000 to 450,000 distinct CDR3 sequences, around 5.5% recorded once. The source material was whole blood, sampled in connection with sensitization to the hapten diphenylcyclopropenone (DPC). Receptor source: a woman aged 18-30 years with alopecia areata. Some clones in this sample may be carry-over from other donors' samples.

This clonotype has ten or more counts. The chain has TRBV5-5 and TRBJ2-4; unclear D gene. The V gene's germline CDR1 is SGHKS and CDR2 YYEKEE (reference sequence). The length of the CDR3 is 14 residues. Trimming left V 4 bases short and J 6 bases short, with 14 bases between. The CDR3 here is CASSPINDRNIQYF. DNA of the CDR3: TGTGCCAGCAGCCCAATCAACGACCGAAACATTCAGTACTTC. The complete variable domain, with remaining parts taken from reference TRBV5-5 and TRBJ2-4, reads DAGVTQSPTHLIKTRGQQVTLRCSPISGHKSVSWYQQVLGQGPQFIFQYYEKEERGRGNFPDRFSARQFPNYSSELNVNALLLGDSALYLCASSPINDRNIQYFGAGTRLSVL.

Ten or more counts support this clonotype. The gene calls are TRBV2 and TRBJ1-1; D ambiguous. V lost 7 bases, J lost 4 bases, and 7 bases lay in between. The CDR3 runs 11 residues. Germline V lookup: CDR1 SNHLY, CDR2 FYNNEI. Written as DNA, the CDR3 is TGTGCCAGCATTGTCTTCACTGAAGCTTTCTTT. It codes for CASIVFTEAFF.

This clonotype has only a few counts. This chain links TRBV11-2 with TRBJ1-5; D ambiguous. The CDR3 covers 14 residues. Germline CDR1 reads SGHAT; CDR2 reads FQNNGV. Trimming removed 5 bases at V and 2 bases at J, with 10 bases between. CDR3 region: CASSHGHGNQPQHF. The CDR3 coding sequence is TGTGCCAGCAGCCATGGTCACGGCAATCAGCCCCAGCATTTT.

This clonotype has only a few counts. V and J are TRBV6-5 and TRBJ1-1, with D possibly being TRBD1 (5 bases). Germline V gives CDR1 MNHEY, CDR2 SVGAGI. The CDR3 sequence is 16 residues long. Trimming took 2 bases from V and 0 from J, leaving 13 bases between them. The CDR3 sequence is CASSYGGGGMNTEAFF. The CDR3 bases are TGTGCCAGCAGTTACGGAGGTGGGGGGATGAACACTGAAGCTTTCTTT.

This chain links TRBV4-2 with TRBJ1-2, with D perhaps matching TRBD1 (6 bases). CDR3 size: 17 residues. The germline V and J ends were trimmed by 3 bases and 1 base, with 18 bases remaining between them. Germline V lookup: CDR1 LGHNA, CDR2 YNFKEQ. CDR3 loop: CASSQSGEPILNYGYTF. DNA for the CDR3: TGTGCCAGCAGCCAGTCAGGGGAACCGATACTTAACTATGGCTACACCTTC.

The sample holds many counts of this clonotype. CDR3 in amino acids: CASSPTGAPSYNEQFF. For the CDR3, the DNA is TGTGCCAGCAGCCCGACAGGGGCCCCATCCTACAATGAGCAGTTCTTC. The rearrangement links TRBV11-2 to TRBJ2-1; 8 bases agree with TRBD1. V lost 5 bases, J lost 1 base, and 7 bases stayed unmatched. The CDR3 is 16 residues long. The germline gives CDR1 SGHAT, CDR2 FQNNGV.

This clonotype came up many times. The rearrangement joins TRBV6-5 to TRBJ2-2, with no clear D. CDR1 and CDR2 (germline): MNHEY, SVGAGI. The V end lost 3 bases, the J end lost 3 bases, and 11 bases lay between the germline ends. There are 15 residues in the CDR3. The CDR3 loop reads CASSYRQDYTGELFF. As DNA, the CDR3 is TGTGCCAGCAGTTATCGGCAGGATTACACCGGGGAGCTGTTTTTT.

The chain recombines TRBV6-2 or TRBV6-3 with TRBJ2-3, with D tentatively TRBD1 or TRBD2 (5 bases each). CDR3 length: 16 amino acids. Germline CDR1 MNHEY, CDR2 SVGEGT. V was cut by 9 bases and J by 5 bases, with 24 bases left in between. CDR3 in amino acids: CASRSPRDRPRDTQYF. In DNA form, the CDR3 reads TGTGCCAGTCGGTCACCCCGGGACCGACCCAGAGATACGCAGTATTTT.

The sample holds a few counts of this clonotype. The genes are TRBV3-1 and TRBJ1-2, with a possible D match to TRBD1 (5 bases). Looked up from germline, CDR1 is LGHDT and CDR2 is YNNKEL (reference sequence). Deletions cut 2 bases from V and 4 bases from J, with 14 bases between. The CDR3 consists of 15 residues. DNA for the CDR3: TGTGCCAGCAGCCAATCAAGGGGAACAGTCTATGGCTACACCTTC. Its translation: CASSQSRGTVYGYTF.

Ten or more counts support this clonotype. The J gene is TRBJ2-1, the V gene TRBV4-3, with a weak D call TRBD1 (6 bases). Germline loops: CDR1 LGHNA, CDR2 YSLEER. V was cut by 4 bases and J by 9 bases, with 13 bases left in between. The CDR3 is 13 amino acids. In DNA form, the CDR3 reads TGCGCCAGCAGCCTGGGACATGAAAGTGAGCAGTTCTTC. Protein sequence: CASSLGHESEQFF.

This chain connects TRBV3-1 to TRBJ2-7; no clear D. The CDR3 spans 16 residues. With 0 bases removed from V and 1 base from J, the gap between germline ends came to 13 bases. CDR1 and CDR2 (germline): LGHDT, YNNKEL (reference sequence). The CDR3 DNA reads TGTGCCAGCAGCCAAGATCGGGCTCCTCTTTCCTACGAGCAGTACTTC. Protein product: CASSQDRAPLSYEQYF.

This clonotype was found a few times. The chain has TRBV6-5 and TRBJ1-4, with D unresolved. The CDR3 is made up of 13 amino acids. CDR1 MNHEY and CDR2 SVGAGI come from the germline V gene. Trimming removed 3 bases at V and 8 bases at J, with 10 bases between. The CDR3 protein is CASSYSGMEKLFF. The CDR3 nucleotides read TGTGCCAGCAGTTATTCAGGCATGGAAAAACTGTTTTTT.

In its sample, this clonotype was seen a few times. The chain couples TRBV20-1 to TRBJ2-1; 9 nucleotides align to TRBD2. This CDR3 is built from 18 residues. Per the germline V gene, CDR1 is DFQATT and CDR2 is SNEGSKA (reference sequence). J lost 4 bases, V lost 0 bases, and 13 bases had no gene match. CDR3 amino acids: CSARENPRLAATYNEQFF. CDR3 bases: TGCAGTGCTAGAGAAAATCCGAGACTAGCGGCGACTTACAATGAGCAGTTCTTC.

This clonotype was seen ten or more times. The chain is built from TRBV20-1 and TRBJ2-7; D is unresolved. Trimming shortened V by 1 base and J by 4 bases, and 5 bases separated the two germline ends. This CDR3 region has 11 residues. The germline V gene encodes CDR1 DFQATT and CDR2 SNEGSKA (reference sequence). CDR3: CSARGSYEQYF. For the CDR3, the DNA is TGCAGTGCTAGAGGAAGTTACGAGCAGTACTTC.

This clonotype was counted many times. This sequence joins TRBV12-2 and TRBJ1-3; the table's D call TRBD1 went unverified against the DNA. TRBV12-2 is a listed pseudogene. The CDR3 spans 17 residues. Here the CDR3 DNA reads TGTGCAAGTCGCCGTAAGCTGGGGACAGTAAGCAGAAACACCATATATTTT. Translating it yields CASRRKLGTVSRNTIYF.

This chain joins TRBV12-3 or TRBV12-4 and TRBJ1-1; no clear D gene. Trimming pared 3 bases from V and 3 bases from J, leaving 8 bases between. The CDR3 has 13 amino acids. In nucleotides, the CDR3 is TGTGCCAGCAGTTTTTGGGGTGACACTGAAGCTTTCTTT. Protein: CASSFWGDTEAFF.

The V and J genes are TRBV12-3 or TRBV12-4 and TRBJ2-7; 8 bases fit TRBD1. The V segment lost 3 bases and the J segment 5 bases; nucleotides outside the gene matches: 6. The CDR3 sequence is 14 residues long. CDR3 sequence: CASSFSTGVDEQYF. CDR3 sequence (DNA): TGTGCCAGCAGTTTCTCGACAGGGGTCGACGAGCAGTACTTC.

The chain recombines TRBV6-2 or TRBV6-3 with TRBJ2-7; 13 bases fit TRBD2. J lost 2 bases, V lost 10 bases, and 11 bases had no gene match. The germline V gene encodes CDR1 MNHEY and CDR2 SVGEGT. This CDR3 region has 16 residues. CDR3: CAIQGLAGELTYEQYF. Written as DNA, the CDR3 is TGTGCCATCCAAGGACTAGCGGGGGAACTTACCTACGAGCAGTACTTC.

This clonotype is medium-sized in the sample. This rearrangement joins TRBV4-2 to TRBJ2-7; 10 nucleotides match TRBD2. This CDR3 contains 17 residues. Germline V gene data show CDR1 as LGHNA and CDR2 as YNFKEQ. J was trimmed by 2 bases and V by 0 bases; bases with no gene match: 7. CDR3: CASSQDLASGRAYEQYF. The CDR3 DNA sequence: TGTGCCAGCAGCCAAGATCTCGCTAGCGGGAGAGCCTACGAGCAGTACTTC.

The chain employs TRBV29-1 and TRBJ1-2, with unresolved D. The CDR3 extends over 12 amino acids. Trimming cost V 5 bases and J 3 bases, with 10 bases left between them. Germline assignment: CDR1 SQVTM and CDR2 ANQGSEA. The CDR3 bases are TGCAGCGTTTTAGGCGGGGACTATGGCTACACCTTC. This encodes CSVLGGDYGYTF.

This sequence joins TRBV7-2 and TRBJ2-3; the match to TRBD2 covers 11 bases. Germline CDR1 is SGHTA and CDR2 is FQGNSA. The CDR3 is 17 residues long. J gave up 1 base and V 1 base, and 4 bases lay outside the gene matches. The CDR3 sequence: CASSLVAGGRGTDTQYF. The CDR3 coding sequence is TGTGCCAGCAGCTTAGTAGCGGGGGGGAGGGGCACAGATACGCAGTATTTT.

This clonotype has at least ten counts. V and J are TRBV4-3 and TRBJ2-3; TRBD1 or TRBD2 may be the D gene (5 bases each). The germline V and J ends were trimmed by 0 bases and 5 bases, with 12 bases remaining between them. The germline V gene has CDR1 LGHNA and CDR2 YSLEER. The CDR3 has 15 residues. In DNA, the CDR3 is TGCGCCAGCAGCCAAGATATGGGGGTTCAAGATACGCAGTATTTT. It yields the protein CASSQDMGVQDTQYF.

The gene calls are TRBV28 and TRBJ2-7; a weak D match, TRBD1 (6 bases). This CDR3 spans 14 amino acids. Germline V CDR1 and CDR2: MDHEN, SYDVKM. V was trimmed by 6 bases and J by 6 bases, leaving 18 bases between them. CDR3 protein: CASSRYREASEQYF. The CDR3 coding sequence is TGTGCCAGCAGCCGTTACAGGGAAGCTAGCGAGCAGTACTTC.

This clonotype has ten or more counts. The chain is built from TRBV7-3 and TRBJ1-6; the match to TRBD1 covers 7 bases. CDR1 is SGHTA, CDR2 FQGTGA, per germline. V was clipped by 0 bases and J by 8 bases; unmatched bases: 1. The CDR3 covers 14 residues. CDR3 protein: CASSLTGTDSPLHF. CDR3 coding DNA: TGTGCCAGCAGCTTAACCGGGACAGATTCACCCCTCCACTTT. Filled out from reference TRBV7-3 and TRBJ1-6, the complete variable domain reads GAGVSQTPSNKVTEKGKYVELRCDPISGHTALYWYRQSLGQGPEFLIYFQGTGAADDSGLPNDRFFAVRPEGSVSTLKIQRTERGDSAVYLCASSLTGTDSPLHFGNGTRLTVT.

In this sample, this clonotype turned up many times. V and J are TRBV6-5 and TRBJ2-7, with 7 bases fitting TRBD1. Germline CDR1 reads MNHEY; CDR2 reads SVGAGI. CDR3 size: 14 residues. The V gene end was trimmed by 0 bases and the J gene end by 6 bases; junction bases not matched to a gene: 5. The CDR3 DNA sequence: TGTGCCAGCAGTTACTCGAGGGGGCTTGGCGAGCAGTACTTC. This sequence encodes CASSYSRGLGEQYF.

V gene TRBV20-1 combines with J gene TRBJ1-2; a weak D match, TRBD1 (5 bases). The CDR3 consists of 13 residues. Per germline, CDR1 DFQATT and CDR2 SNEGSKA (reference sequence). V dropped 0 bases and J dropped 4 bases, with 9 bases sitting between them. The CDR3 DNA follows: TGCAGTGCTAGAGATTTGGGACCCTATGGCTACACCTTC. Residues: CSARDLGPYGYTF.

In DNA form, the CDR3 reads TGTGCCAGCAGCTTAGCGCTGGGACGTATCACCACCGGGGAGCTGTTTTTT. Its protein product is CASSLALGRITTGELFF. The rearrangement joins TRBV7-9 to TRBJ2-2; D may be TRBD1 or TRBD2 (5 bases each). The CDR3 runs to 17 residues. From germline, CDR1 is SEHNR and CDR2 FQNEAQ (reference sequence). V lost 0 bases and J 4 bases, leaving 15 bases between the germline ends.

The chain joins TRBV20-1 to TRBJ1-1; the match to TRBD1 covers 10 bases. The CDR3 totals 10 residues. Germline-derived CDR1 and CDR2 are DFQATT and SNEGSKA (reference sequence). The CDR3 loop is CSGTGVEAFF. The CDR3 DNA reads TGCAGCGGGACAGGGGTTGAAGCTTTCTTT.